This T cell receptor (beta chain) was sequenced during a study of blood T cell repertoires in COVID-19. Germline-derived CDR1 and CDR2 are LNHDA and SQIVND (reference sequence). The CDR3 consists of 14 residues. The junction had 5 bases not matched to a gene; V was cut back by 4 bases and J by 8 bases. Assay: immunoSEQ multiplex PCR; the TCRdb copy retains only in-frame clones and omits some. In the table there are more than 95,000 clones, roughly 80% of which are singletons. The sequencing input was peripheral blood. The source of this sequence is a woman of 80 years or more with acute or convalescent COVID-19. The V and J genes are TRBV19 and TRBJ2-2; TRBD2 matches at 9 bases. This CDR3 is CASSTSSGMGELFF. The DNA for the CDR3 is TGTGCCAGTAGTACCTCTAGCGGGATGGGGGAGCTGTTTTTT.